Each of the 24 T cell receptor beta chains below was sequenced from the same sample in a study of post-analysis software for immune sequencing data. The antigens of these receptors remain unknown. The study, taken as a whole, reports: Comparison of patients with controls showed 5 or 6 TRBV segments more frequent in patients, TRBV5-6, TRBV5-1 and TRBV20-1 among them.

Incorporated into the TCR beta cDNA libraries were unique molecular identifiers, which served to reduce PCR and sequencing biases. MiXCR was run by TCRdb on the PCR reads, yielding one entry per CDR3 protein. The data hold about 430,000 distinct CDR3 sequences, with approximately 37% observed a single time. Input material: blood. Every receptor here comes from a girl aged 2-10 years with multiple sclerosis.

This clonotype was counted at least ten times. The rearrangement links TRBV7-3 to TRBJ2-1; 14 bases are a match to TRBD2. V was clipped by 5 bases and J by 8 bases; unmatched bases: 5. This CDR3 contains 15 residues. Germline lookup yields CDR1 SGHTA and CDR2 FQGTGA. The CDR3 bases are TGTGCCAGCAGCCAGGGACTAGCGGGAGTGCATGAGCAGTTCTTC. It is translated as CASSQGLAGVHEQFF.

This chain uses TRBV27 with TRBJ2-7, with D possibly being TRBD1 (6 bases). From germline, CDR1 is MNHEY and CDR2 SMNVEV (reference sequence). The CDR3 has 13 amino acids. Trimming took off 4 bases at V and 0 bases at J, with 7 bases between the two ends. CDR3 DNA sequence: TGTGCCAGCAGTTGGACAGTCTCCTACGAGCAGTACTTC. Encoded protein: CASSWTVSYEQYF.

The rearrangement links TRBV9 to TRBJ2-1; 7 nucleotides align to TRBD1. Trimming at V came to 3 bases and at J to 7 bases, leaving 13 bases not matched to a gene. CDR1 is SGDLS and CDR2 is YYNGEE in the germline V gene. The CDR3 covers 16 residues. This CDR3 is CASSDESLTGVNEQFF. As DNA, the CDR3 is TGTGCCAGCAGCGACGAGTCCCTCACAGGGGTAAATGAGCAGTTCTTC.

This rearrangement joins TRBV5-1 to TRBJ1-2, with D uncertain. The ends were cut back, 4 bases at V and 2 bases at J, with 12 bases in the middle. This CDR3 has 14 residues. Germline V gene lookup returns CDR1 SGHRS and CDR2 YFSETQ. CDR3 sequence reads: CASSVALGNYGYTF. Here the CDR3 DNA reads TGCGCCAGCAGCGTCGCGCTGGGCAACTATGGCTACACCTTC.

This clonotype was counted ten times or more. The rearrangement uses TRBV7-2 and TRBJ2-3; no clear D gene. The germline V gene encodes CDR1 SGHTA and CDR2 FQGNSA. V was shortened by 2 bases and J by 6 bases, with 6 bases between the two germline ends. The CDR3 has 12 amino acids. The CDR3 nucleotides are TGTGCCAGCAGCTTATACACGGATACGCAGTATTTT. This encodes CASSLYTDTQYF.

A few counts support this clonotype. The chain's CDR3 is CSASMIAAYNEQFF. In DNA, the CDR3 is TGCAGTGCTAGTATGATAGCGGCCTACAATGAGCAGTTCTTC. This sequence joins TRBV20-1 and TRBJ2-1, with D possibly matching TRBD2 (6 bases). Trimming removed 3 bases at V and 2 bases at J, with 11 bases between. In germline, CDR1 is DFQATT, CDR2 SNEGSKA (reference sequence). The CDR3 is 14 amino acids.

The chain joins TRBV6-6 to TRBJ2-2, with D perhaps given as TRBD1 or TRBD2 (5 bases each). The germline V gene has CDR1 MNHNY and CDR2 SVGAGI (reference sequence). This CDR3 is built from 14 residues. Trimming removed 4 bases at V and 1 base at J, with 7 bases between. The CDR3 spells CASSWDQNTGELFF. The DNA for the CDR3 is TGTGCCAGCAGTTGGGACCAGAACACCGGGGAGCTGTTTTTT.

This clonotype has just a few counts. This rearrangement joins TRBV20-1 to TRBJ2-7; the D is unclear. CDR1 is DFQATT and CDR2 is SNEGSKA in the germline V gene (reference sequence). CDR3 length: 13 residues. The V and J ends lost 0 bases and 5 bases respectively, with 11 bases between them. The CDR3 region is CSARDPGRDEQYF. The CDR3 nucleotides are TGCAGTGCTAGAGATCCCGGTCGAGACGAGCAGTACTTC.

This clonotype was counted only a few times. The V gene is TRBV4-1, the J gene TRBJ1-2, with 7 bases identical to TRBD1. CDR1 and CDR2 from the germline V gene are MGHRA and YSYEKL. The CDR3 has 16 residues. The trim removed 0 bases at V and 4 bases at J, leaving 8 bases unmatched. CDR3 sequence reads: CASSQESGGQRYGYTF. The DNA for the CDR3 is TGCGCCAGCAGCCAAGAATCAGGGGGACAGCGCTATGGCTACACCTTC.

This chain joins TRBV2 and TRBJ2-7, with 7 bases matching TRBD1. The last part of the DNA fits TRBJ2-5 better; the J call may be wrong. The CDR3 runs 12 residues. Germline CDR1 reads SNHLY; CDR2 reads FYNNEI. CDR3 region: CANTGDRKTQYF. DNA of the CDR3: TGTGCCAACACAGGGGACCGTAAGACCCAGTACTTC.

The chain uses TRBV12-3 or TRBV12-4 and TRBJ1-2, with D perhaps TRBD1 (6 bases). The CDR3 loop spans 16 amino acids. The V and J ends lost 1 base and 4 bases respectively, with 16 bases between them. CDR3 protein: CASSLGAGGAGYGYTF. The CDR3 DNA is TGTGCCAGCAGTTTAGGGGCGGGGGGCGCTGGCTATGGCTACACCTTC.

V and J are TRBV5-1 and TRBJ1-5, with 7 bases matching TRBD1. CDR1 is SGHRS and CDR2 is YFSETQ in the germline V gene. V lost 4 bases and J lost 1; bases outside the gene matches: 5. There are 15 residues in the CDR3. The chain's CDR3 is CASSLTGESNQPQHF. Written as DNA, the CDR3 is TGCGCCAGCAGCCTTACAGGGGAGAGCAATCAGCCCCAGCATTTT.

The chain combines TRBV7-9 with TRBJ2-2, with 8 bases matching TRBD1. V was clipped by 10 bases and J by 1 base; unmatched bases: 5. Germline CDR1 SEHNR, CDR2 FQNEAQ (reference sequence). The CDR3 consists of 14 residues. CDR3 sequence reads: CATQDRVNTGELFF. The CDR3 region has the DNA TGTGCCACACAGGACAGGGTGAACACCGGGGAGCTGTTTTTT.

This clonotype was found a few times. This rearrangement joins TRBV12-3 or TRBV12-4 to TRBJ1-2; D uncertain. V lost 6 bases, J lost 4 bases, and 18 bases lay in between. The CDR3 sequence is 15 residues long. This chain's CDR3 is CASRPRPGEGYGYTF. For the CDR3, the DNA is TGTGCCAGCAGACCTAGACCCGGGGAGGGCTATGGCTACACCTTC.

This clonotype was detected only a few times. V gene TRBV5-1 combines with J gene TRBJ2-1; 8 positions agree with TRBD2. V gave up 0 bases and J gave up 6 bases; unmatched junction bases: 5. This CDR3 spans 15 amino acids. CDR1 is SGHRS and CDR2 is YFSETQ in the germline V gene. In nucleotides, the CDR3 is TGCGCCAGCAGCTTGGTTAGCGGGGCCTTCAATGAGCAGTTCTTC. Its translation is CASSLVSGAFNEQFF.

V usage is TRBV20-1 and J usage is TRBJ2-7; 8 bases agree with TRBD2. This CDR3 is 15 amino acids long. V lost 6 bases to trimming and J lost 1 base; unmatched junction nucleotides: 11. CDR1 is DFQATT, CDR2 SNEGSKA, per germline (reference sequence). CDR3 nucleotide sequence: TGCAGTGCCAGACCGAGCGGGAGTTCATCCTACGAGCAGTACTTC. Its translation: CSARPSGSSSYEQYF.

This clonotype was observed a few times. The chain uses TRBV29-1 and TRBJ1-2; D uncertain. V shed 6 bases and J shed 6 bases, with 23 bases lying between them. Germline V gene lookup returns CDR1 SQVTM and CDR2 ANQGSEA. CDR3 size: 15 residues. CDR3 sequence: CSVVLPGPQAHGYTF. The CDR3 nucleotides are TGCAGCGTCGTACTTCCGGGTCCTCAAGCTCATGGCTACACCTTC.

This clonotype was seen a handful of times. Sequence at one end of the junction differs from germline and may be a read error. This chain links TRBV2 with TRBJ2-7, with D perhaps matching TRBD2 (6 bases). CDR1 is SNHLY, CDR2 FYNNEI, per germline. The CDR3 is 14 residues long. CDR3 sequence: CAGRETGTAYEQYF. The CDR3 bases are TGTGCCGGCAGAGAAACCGGGACTGCCTACGAGCAGTACTTC.

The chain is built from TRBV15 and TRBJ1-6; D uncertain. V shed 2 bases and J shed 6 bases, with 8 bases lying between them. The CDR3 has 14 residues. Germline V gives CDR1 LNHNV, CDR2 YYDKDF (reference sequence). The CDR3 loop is CATSRSGFNSPLHF. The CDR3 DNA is TGTGCCACCAGCAGATCGGGGTTTAATTCACCCCTCCACTTT.

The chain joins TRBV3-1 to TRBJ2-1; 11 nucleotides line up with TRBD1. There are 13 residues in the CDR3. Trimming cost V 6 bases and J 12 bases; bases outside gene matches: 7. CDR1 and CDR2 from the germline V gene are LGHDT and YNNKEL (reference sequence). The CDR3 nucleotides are TGTGCCAGCAGGCCGGGACAGGGGGTTGGGCAGTTCTTC. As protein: CASRPGQGVGQFF.

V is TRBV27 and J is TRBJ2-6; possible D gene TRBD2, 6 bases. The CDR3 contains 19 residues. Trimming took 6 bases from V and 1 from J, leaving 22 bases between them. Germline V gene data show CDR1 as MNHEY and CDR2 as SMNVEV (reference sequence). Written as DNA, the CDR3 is TGTGCCAGCAGATACCGCGGGACCCCGGAAAGATCTGGGGCCAACGTCCTGACTTTC. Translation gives CASRYRGTPERSGANVLTF.

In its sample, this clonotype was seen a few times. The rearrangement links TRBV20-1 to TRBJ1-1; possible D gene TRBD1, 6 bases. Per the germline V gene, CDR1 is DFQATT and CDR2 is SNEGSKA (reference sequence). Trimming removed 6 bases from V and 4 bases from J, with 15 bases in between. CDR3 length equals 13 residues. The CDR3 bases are TGCAGTGCCTCCCCCGCAGGGGCCACTGAAGCTTTCTTT. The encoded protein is CSASPAGATEAFF.

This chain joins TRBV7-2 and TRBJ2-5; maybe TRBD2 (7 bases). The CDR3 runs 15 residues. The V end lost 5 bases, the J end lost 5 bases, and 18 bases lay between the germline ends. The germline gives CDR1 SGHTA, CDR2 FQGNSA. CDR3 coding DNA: TGTGCCAGCAGCCCCCGCTACGGGGGGCCGGAGACCCAGTACTTC. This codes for CASSPRYGGPETQYF.

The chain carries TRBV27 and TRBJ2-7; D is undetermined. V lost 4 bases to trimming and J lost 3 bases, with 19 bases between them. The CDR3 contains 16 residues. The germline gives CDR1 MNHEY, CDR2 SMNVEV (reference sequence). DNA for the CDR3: TGTGCCAGCAGTTCGACCCGTTTCCGAGTGAGCTACGAGCAGTACTTC. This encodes CASSSTRFRVSYEQYF.